The entry that follows covers one T cell receptor (beta chain) sequence. The sample is drawn from a study of CD8+ T cells in alopecia areata. The treatment was: oral pan-JAK inhibitor, 5-10 mg twice daily. RNA extraction was followed by reverse transcription into cDNA, which acted as the sequencing template. Repertoires were generated with immunoSEQ multiplex PCR, while TCRdb's copy carries only in-frame clones and drops some. Altogether 100,000 to 150,000 clones are present, over 55% being singletons, with the ten largest covering around 6%. This CDR3 is built from 15 residues. V lost 7 bases to trimming and J lost 8 bases, with 20 bases between them. CDR1 SGHTA and CDR2 FQGNSA come from the germline V gene.

This TCR was sampled from a human donor with alopecia areata. This specimen was CD4+ T cells sorted from blood, taken at week 4, from a patient treated with tofacitinib. The chain carries TRBV7-2 and TRBJ1-4, with D tentatively TRBD1 (6 bases). In DNA, the CDR3 is TGTGCCAGCACTACCCGGAAGGGGGTTGGGGAAAAACTGTTTTTT. Translating it yields CASTTRKGVGEKLFF.